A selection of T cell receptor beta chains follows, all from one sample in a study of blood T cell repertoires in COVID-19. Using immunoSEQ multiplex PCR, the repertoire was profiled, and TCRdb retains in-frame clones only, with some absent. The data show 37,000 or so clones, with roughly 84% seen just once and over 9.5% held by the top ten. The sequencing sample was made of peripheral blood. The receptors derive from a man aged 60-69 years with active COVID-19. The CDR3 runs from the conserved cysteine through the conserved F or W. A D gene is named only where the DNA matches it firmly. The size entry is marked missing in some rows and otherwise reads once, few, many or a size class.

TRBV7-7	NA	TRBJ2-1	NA	TGTGCCAGCAGCTTAGGAACAGTACCTAACTCCTACAATGAGCAGTTCTTC	CASSLGTVPNSYNEQFF
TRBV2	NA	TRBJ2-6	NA	TGTGCCAGCAGTGCCACGTCCAGCTCTGGGGCCAACGTCCTGACTTTC	CASSATSSSGANVLTF
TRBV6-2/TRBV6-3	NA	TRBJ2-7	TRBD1	TGTGCCAGCAGTTCGGGACAGGGCCCCTACGAGCAGTACTTC	CASSSGQGPYEQYF
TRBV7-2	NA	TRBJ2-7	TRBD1	TGTGCCAGCGGGGACAGGCCCACCTACGAGCAGTACTTC	CASGDRPTYEQYF
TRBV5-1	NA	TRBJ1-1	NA	TGCGCCAGCAGCTTGGTCGGTCGAGGAAACACTGAAGCTTTCTTT	CASSLVGRGNTEAFF
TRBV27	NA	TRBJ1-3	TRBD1	TGTGCCAGCAGTTCACAGGGGGCCTTCCCTGGAAACACCATATATTTT	CASSSQGAFPGNTIYF
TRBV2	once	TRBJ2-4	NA	TGTGCCAGCCTCTTGGAGTTGGGAAACATTCAGTACTTC	CASLLELGNIQYF
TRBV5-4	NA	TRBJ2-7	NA	TGTGCCAGCAGCTCGGGGGGCGCGCCCTACGAGCAGTACTTC	CASSSGGAPYEQYF
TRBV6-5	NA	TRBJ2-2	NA	TGTGCCAGCAGCCGAACTAAGGTCACCGGGGAGCTGTTTTTT	CASSRTKVTGELFF
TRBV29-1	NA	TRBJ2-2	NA	TGCAGCGTTGAGCCAGGTGGGAGAACCACCGGGGAGCTGTTTTTT	CSVEPGGRTTGELFF
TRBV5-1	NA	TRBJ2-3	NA	TGCGCCAGCAGCTTGGGAACGATGAGGGAGGATACGCAGTATTTT	CASSLGTMREDTQYF
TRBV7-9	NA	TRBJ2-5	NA	TGTGCCAGCAGCTTTCCGGGGGTAGCGGAGACCCAGTACTTC	CASSFPGVAETQYF
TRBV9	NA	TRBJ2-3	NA	TGTGCCAGCAGCGCGGGGGGACAGGTATACACAGATACGCAGTATTTT	CASSAGGQVYTDTQYF
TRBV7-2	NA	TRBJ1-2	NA	TGTGCCAGCAGCTCTTCAGGAGTCTCGGGAGGCTACACCTTC	CASSSSGVSGGYTF
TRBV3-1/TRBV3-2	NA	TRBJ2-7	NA	TGTGCCAGCAGCCAAGAAGGTGGACAGATCTACGAGCAGTACTTC	CASSQEGGQIYEQYF
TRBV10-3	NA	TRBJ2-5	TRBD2	TGTGCCATCAGTGAGTTGTGGACTAGCGGGAGGCGAGGAGAGACCCAGTACTTC	CAISELWTSGRRGETQYF
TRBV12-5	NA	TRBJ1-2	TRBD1	TGTGCTAGTGGTTTGGTTAGGGGGCAGGGCGCTAACTATGGCTACACCTTC	CASGLVRGQGANYGYTF
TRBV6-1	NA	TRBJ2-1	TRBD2	TGTGCCAGCAGTGAATCACTAGCGGGAGGCTACAATGAGCAGTTCTTC	CASSESLAGGYNEQFF
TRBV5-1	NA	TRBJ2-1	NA	TGCGCCAGCAGCTTGGGTCCGGGATCCTACAATGAGCAGTTCTTC	CASSLGPGSYNEQFF
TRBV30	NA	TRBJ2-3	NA	TGTGCCTGGAGTGTACCTAGACTCGTCACAGATACGCAGTATTTT	CAWSVPRLVTDTQYF
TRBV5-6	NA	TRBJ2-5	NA	TGTGCCAGCAGCCCCGGCCCATTCGGGCAAGAGACCCAGTACTTC	CASSPGPFGQETQYF
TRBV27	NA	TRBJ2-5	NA	TGTGCCAGCAGACTCGGGGGTGGACAAGAGACCCAGTACTTC	CASRLGGGQETQYF
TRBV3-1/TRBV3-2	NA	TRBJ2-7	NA	TGTGCCAGCAGCTCTGCCTACGAGCAGTACTTC	CASSSAYEQYF
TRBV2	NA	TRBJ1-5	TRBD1	TGTGCCAGCAGTCTGACAGGGGGCGCGGGCAATCAGCCCCAGCATTTT	CASSLTGGAGNQPQHF
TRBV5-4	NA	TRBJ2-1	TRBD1	TGTGCCAGCAGCTCTGCGGACAGGGTACTTTACAATGAGCAGTTCTTC	CASSSADRVLYNEQFF
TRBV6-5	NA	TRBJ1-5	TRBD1	TGTGCCAGCACCCGAACCGGGACAGCTAATCAGCCCCAGCATTTT	CASTRTGTANQPQHF
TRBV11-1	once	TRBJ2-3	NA	TGTGCCAGCAGCGGACGGGGTAGTTCGACGAAAGATACGCAGTATTTT	CASSGRGSSTKDTQYF
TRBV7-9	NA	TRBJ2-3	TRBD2	TGTGCCAGCCAACAACTAGCGACCTTCACAGATACGCAGTATTTT	CASQQLATFTDTQYF
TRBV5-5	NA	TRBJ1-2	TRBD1	TGTGCCAGCAGCTACCAGGGGGCAGGTGGCTACACCTTC	CASSYQGAGGYTF
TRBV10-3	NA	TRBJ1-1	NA	TGTGCCATCAGTGAGTCCAGGGGGAACACTGAAGCTTTCTTT	CAISESRGNTEAFF
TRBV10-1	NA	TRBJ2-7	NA	TGCGCCAGCAGTGAATGGCGGGTGAGCTCCTACGAGCAGTACTTC	CASSEWRVSSYEQYF
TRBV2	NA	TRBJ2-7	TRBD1	TGTGCCAGCAGGGGGGGACAGGGGGCCTACGAGCAGTACTTC	CASRGGQGAYEQYF